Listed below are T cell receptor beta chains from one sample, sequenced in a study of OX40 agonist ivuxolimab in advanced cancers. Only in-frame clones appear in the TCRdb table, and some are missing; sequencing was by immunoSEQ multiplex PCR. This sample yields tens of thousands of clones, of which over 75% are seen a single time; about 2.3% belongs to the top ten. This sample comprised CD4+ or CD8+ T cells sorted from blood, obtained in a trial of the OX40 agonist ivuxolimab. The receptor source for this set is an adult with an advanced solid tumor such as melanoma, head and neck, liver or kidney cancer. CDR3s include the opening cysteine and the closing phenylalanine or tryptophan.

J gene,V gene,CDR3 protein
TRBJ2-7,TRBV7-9,CASSLGQASYEQYF
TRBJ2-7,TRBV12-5,CASGLVLLSPKGQYF
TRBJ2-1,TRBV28,CASSSAGTSTQEQFF
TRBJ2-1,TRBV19,CASSMAQGAGGVF
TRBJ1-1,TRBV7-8,CASSLAGQGIDGAFF
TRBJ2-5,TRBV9,CASSVLAGGQETQYF
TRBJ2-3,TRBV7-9,CASSPDILGDTQYF
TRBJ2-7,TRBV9,CASSVGPGSAGMGYEQYF
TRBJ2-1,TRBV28,CASSSNRAGQYNEQFF
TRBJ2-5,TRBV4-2,CASSQDRRETQYF
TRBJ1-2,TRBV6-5,CASRSGTQAAGGYTF
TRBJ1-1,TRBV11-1,CASSPYTEAFF
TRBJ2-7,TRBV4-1,CASSHPSAPTSGRAQYSYEQYF
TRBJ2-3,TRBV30,CAWKGLGNTQYF
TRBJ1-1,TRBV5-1,CASSSGQKNTEAFF
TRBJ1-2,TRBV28,CASRFWGARDYGYTF
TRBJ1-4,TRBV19,CASSIMVANEKLFF
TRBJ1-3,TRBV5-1,CASRRAGPGNTIYF
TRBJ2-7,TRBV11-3,CASSFGGGPYEQYF
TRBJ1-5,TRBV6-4,CARGGFGNQPQHF
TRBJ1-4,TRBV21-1,CASILLDEKLFF
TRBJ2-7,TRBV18,CASSPRLYNEQYF
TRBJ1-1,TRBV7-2,CASSARVNTEAFF
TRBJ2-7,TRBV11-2,CASRRTSGRDYEQYF
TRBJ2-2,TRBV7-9,CASSSTGVASGGYTGELFF
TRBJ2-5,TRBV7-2,CASSFGQGSWETQYF
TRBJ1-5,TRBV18,CASSQGYSNQPQHF
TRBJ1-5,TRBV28,CASSLMVSNQPQHF
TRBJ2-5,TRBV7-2,CASSLAGMGTQYF
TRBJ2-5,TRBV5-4,CASSLTGTGGGQETQYF
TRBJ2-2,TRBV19,CASRIFGNTGELFF
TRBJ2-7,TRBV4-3,CASSPTTSGLAYEQYF
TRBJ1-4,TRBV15,CATSMMDGTELFF
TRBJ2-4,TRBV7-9,CASSPQRTNIQYF
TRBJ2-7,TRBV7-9,CASQGLNPYEQYF
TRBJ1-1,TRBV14,CASSQFYTGTTEAFF
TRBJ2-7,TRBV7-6,CASSLGGYYEQYF
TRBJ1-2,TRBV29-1,CSVRIGTYGYTF
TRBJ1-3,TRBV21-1,CASSKALEGQGAEGNTIYF
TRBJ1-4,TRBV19,CASIILRSEKLFF
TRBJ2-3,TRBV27,CASSPWWRAITDTQYF
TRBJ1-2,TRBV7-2,CASSLGMVGGYTF
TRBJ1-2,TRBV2,CASSVPQGYGYTF
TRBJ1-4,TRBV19,CASRIDGTGFEKLFF
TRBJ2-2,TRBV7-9,CASEKREPGELFF
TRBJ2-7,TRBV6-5,CASRDTSYEQYF
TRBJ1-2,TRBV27,CASSPQDSSSGYTF